The 3 T cell receptor beta chains reported below all come from one sample, sequenced in a study of siplizumab effects on memory and regulatory T cells. Data came from immunoSEQ multiplex PCR; TCRdb stores just in-frame clones and leaves some out. The sample has approximately 94,000 clones, approximately 96% seen once. Sequenced material: naive CD4+ T cells sorted from blood. Every receptor here comes from a human donor in good health.

The genes are TRBV7-2 and TRBJ2-5; 7 nucleotides line up with TRBD2. CDR3 size: 14 residues. V lost 1 base and J lost 4; bases outside the gene matches: 3. CDR1 is SGHTA, CDR2 FQGNSA, per germline. CDR3 DNA sequence: TGTGCCAGCAGCTTAGGGACTAGTGGAGAGACCCAGTACTTC. It encodes CASSLGTSGETQYF. Full variable domain (missing parts from reference TRBV7-2 and TRBJ2-5): GAGVSQSPSNKVTEKGKDVELRCDPISGHTALYWYRQSLGQGLEFLIYFQGNSAPDKSGLPSDRFSAERTGGSVSTLTIQRTQQEDSAVYLCASSLGTSGETQYFGPGTRLLVL.

The chain couples TRBV10-3 to TRBJ1-2; 8 bases agree with TRBD1. V lost 6 bases, J lost 2 bases, and 11 bases stayed unmatched. The V gene's germline CDR1 is ENHRY and CDR2 SYGVKD. This CDR3 is 16 amino acids long. The chain's CDR3 is CAISSGGGEANYGYTF. The DNA of the CDR3 is TGTGCCATCAGCTCAGGGGGCGGTGAAGCAAACTATGGCTACACCTTC.

This chain uses TRBV27 with TRBJ2-7; D is perhaps TRBD1 (6 bases). The V gene lost 8 bases and the J gene lost 6 bases, with 11 bases spanning the gap. Looked up from germline, CDR1 is MNHEY and CDR2 is SMNVEV (reference sequence). The CDR3 has 11 residues. The CDR3 is CASRTVGEQYF. In nucleotides, the CDR3 is TGTGCCAGCCGGACAGTGGGCGAGCAGTACTTC.